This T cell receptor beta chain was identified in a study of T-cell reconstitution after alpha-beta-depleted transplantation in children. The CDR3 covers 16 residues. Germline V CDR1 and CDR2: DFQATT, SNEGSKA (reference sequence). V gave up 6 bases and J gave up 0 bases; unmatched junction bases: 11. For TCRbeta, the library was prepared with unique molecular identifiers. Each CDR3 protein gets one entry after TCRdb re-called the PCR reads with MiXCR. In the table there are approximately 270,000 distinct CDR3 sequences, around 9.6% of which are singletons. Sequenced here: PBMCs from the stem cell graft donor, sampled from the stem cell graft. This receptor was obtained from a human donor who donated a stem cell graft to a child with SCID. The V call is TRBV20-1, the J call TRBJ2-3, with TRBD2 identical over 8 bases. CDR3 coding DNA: TGCAGTGCCGGGGGGGCCGATGACGCTAGCACAGATACGCAGTATTTT. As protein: CSAGGADDASTDTQYF.